The present T cell receptor (beta chain) was sequenced within a study of cytomegalovirus exposure and HLA in healthy donors. The length of the CDR3 is 13 residues. Trimming took 5 bases from V and 3 from J; bases not matched to a gene: 4. The germline V gene has CDR1 MNHNS and CDR2 SASEGT. The PCR was carried out with 60 Vbeta primers and 13 Jbeta primers. TCRdb's copy holds only in-frame clones and misses some; the assay was immunoSEQ multiplex PCR. Of roughly 150,000 clones in the sample, approximately 73% were seen once. The rearrangement joins TRBV6-1 to TRBJ2-7, with TRBD1 matching over 7 bases. The sequence came from a man aged 30-40 years in good health and CMV-seropositive. What was sequenced was PBMCs. CDR3 coding DNA: TGTGCCAGCAGTACCGGGACAGACTACGAGCAGTACTTC. Encoded protein: CASSTGTDYEQYF.